These T cell receptor beta chains were read from a single sample in a study of response to subunit inactivated influenza vaccine. TCRdb redid the calling of the RT-PCR reads with MiXCR, one entry per CDR3 protein. This sample has about 540,000 distinct CDR3 sequences, with 20% to 25% found just once. The sample was also reused in another study, on T cells expressing NK-cell markers.

The sequencing used CD4+ T cells sorted from PBMCs, collected about 11 days after vaccination. These receptors were taken from a middle-aged man who received an inactivated influenza vaccine. Both conserved end residues are part of each CDR3. D genes are given only for firm matches. Only part of the rows carry a size: once, few, many, or a class if the clone is expanded.

v_call: TRBV20-1; j_call: TRBJ2-3; d_call: TRBD2; clone_size: -; cdr3_aa: CSAATSGRDTDTQYF; cdr3_nt: TGCAGTGCAGCGACTAGCGGGAGGGACACAGATACGCAGTATTTT
v_call: TRBV3-1; j_call: TRBJ1-5; d_call: -; clone_size: -; cdr3_aa: CASSQDGGRFYSNQPQHF; cdr3_nt: TGTGCCAGCAGCCAAGACGGGGGCAGATTTTATAGCAATCAGCCCCAGCATTTT
v_call: TRBV27; j_call: TRBJ2-3; d_call: -; clone_size: few; cdr3_aa: CASRVAYTIAADTQYF; cdr3_nt: TGTGCCAGCAGGGTAGCGTATACAATTGCGGCAGATACGCAGTATTTT
v_call: TRBV7-2; j_call: TRBJ1-6; d_call: -; clone_size: -; cdr3_aa: CASSLQLHSPLHF; cdr3_nt: TGTGCCAGCAGCTTGCAATTGCATTCACCCCTCCACTTT
v_call: TRBV10-3; j_call: TRBJ2-1; d_call: TRBD1; clone_size: -; cdr3_aa: CATRQGVGEQFF; cdr3_nt: TGTGCCACCCGACAGGGTGTAGGTGAGCAGTTCTTC
v_call: TRBV3-1; j_call: TRBJ2-7; d_call: -; clone_size: -; cdr3_aa: CASSPRGSGPSYEQYF; cdr3_nt: TGTGCCAGCAGCCCCCGGGGTAGCGGACCTTCCTACGAGCAGTACTTC
v_call: TRBV7-2; j_call: TRBJ2-7; d_call: TRBD1; clone_size: -; cdr3_aa: CASSLRDRTYEQYF; cdr3_nt: TGTGCCAGCAGCCTTAGGGACAGAACCTACGAGCAGTACTTC
v_call: TRBV6-2/TRBV6-3; j_call: TRBJ2-6; d_call: -; clone_size: -; cdr3_aa: CASSYSPQGRWSGANVLTF; cdr3_nt: TGTGCCAGCAGTTACTCGCCCCAGGGGCGCTGGTCTGGGGCCAACGTCCTGACTTTC
v_call: TRBV28; j_call: TRBJ2-7; d_call: TRBD2; clone_size: -; cdr3_aa: CASSLLAGVSEQYF; cdr3_nt: TGTGCCAGCAGTTTATTGGCGGGAGTAAGTGAGCAGTACTTC
v_call: TRBV2; j_call: TRBJ1-1; d_call: TRBD1; clone_size: -; cdr3_aa: CASKDRSSNTEAFF; cdr3_nt: TGTGCCAGCAAGGACAGGTCATCGAACACTGAAGCTTTCTTT
v_call: TRBV4-3; j_call: TRBJ2-3; d_call: -; clone_size: -; cdr3_aa: CASSQDTGTDTQYF; cdr3_nt: TGCGCCAGCAGCCAAGATACGGGCACAGATACGCAGTATTTT
v_call: TRBV18; j_call: TRBJ2-3; d_call: -; clone_size: few; cdr3_aa: CASQPNTDTQYF; cdr3_nt: TGTGCCAGCCAGCCCAACACAGATACGCAGTATTTT
v_call: TRBV7-2; j_call: TRBJ2-3; d_call: TRBD1; clone_size: -; cdr3_aa: CTSSEDRGRLDTQYF; cdr3_nt: TGTACCAGCAGCGAGGACAGGGGGCGGCTAGATACGCAGTATTTT
v_call: TRBV20-1; j_call: TRBJ2-2; d_call: -; clone_size: -; cdr3_aa: CSAALRAGELFF; cdr3_nt: TGCAGTGCCGCTCTCAGGGCCGGGGAGCTGTTTTTT
v_call: TRBV20-1; j_call: TRBJ2-5; d_call: TRBD1; clone_size: -; cdr3_aa: CSASLRGSIRETQYF; cdr3_nt: TGCAGTGCTAGCCTCAGGGGGAGTATTAGAGAGACCCAGTACTTC
v_call: TRBV29-1; j_call: TRBJ2-3; d_call: TRBD2; clone_size: few; cdr3_aa: CSVRLARTDTQYF; cdr3_nt: TGCAGCGTCAGACTAGCCCGCACAGATACGCAGTATTTT
v_call: TRBV7-8; j_call: TRBJ2-1; d_call: TRBD1; clone_size: many; cdr3_aa: CASSLTGGFSYNEQFF; cdr3_nt: TGTGCCAGCAGCCTCACAGGGGGCTTCTCCTACAATGAGCAGTTCTTC
v_call: TRBV4-3; j_call: TRBJ2-7; d_call: TRBD2; clone_size: few; cdr3_aa: CASSQIAGGSYEQYF; cdr3_nt: TGCGCCAGCAGCCAAATAGCGGGAGGCTCCTACGAGCAGTACTTC
v_call: TRBV29-1; j_call: TRBJ2-5; d_call: -; clone_size: -; cdr3_aa: CSVIGGERLETQYF; cdr3_nt: TGCAGCGTTATAGGCGGGGAGAGGTTGGAGACCCAGTACTTC
v_call: TRBV10-3; j_call: TRBJ1-1; d_call: TRBD1; clone_size: -; cdr3_aa: CAISPQGAGTEAFF; cdr3_nt: TGTGCCATCAGTCCCCAGGGGGCTGGGACTGAAGCTTTCTTT
v_call: TRBV15; j_call: TRBJ2-6; d_call: -; clone_size: -; cdr3_aa: CATSRLGSFRTGANVLTF; cdr3_nt: TGTGCCACCAGCAGGCTCGGCAGCTTCAGGACTGGGGCCAACGTCCTGACTTTC
v_call: TRBV20-1; j_call: TRBJ2-7; d_call: -; clone_size: few; cdr3_aa: CSARDAGAAGYEQYF; cdr3_nt: TGCAGTGCTAGAGACGCGGGCGCCGCGGGTTACGAGCAGTACTTC
v_call: TRBV7-8; j_call: TRBJ1-1; d_call: -; clone_size: -; cdr3_aa: CASSLDEGWSTEAFF; cdr3_nt: TGTGCCAGCAGCTTAGACGAGGGTTGGAGCACTGAAGCTTTCTTT
v_call: TRBV2; j_call: TRBJ1-2; d_call: -; clone_size: -; cdr3_aa: CATNLGGLGGYTF; cdr3_nt: TGTGCCACCAATTTGGGGGGGCTGGGCGGCTACACCTTC
v_call: TRBV4-2; j_call: TRBJ2-3; d_call: TRBD2; clone_size: -; cdr3_aa: CASSTSSGGVADTQYF; cdr3_nt: TGTGCCAGCAGCACCTCTAGCGGGGGGGTTGCAGATACGCAGTATTTT
v_call: TRBV20-1; j_call: TRBJ1-1; d_call: -; clone_size: few; cdr3_aa: CSASGGSLNTEAFF; cdr3_nt: TGCAGTGCTAGTGGCGGCAGCCTGAACACTGAAGCTTTCTTT
v_call: TRBV7-2; j_call: TRBJ2-2; d_call: -; clone_size: few; cdr3_aa: CASSYVTGELFF; cdr3_nt: TGTGCCAGCAGCTACGTCACCGGGGAGCTGTTTTTT
v_call: TRBV6-1; j_call: TRBJ1-2; d_call: -; clone_size: -; cdr3_aa: CAVRSLARGYTF; cdr3_nt: TGTGCCGTGCGATCACTTGCCCGGGGCTACACCTTC
v_call: TRBV20-1; j_call: TRBJ2-7; d_call: -; clone_size: many; cdr3_aa: CSARELGYEQYF; cdr3_nt: TGCAGTGCTAGAGAGCTCGGCTACGAGCAGTACTTC
v_call: TRBV20-1; j_call: TRBJ1-1; d_call: -; clone_size: -; cdr3_aa: CSARGLGNTEAFF; cdr3_nt: TGCAGTGCTAGGGGGCTTGGGAACACTGAAGCTTTCTTT
v_call: TRBV10-3; j_call: TRBJ1-4; d_call: -; clone_size: -; cdr3_aa: CAISESRGEKLFF; cdr3_nt: TGTGCCATCAGTGAGTCGAGGGGTGAAAAACTGTTTTTT
v_call: TRBV5-6; j_call: TRBJ2-2; d_call: -; clone_size: -; cdr3_aa: CASSPFGSTGELFF; cdr3_nt: TGTGCCAGCAGTCCTTTCGGGTCCACCGGGGAGCTGTTTTTT
v_call: TRBV5-5; j_call: TRBJ2-2; d_call: TRBD1; clone_size: few; cdr3_aa: CASSRPSGQGAGELFF; cdr3_nt: TGTGCCAGCAGCAGACCTTCGGGACAGGGGGCCGGGGAGCTGTTTTTT
v_call: TRBV9; j_call: TRBJ1-6; d_call: -; clone_size: -; cdr3_aa: CASSVAQQGGSPLHF; cdr3_nt: TGTGCCAGCAGCGTAGCTCAACAGGGAGGTTCACCCCTCCACTTT
v_call: TRBV19; j_call: TRBJ2-5; d_call: TRBD1; clone_size: -; cdr3_aa: CASSIIGQGETQYF; cdr3_nt: TGTGCCAGTAGTATAATAGGACAGGGAGAGACCCAGTACTTC
v_call: TRBV29-1; j_call: TRBJ2-7; d_call: TRBD1; clone_size: -; cdr3_aa: CSVGQGRPSYEQYF; cdr3_nt: TGCAGCGTGGGACAGGGCAGGCCCTCCTACGAGCAGTACTTC
v_call: TRBV5-1; j_call: TRBJ2-5; d_call: TRBD2; clone_size: few; cdr3_aa: CASSLFGLAGEETQYF; cdr3_nt: TGCGCCAGCAGCTTGTTTGGACTAGCGGGAGAAGAGACCCAGTACTTC
v_call: TRBV20-1; j_call: TRBJ2-1; d_call: -; clone_size: -; cdr3_aa: CSAEAFAGAIYNEQFF; cdr3_nt: TGCAGTGCGGAGGCCTTTGCGGGGGCCATATACAATGAGCAGTTCTTC
v_call: TRBV13; j_call: TRBJ2-7; d_call: TRBD1; clone_size: few; cdr3_aa: CASSLAWTGFSYEQYF; cdr3_nt: TGTGCCAGCAGCTTAGCTTGGACAGGGTTCTCCTACGAGCAGTACTTC
v_call: TRBV20-1; j_call: TRBJ1-1; d_call: TRBD1; clone_size: few; cdr3_aa: CSAVGTGGWTEAFF; cdr3_nt: TGCAGTGCTGTCGGGACAGGGGGCTGGACTGAAGCTTTCTTT
v_call: TRBV5-1; j_call: TRBJ2-7; d_call: -; clone_size: -; cdr3_aa: CASSVRAGTSYEQYF; cdr3_nt: TGCGCCAGCAGCGTCCGAGCAGGAACCTCCTACGAGCAGTACTTC
v_call: TRBV12-3/TRBV12-4; j_call: TRBJ2-5; d_call: TRBD2; clone_size: few; cdr3_aa: CASSLSGGIQETQYF; cdr3_nt: TGTGCCAGCAGTCTTAGCGGGGGGATTCAAGAGACCCAGTACTTC
v_call: TRBV29-1; j_call: TRBJ2-2; d_call: TRBD2; clone_size: -; cdr3_aa: CSARSLAGTTGELFF; cdr3_nt: TGCAGCGCCAGATCACTAGCGGGAACCACCGGGGAGCTGTTTTTT
v_call: TRBV20-1; j_call: TRBJ1-5; d_call: TRBD1; clone_size: -; cdr3_aa: CSADGQGDQPQHF; cdr3_nt: TGCAGTGCTGACGGACAGGGCGATCAGCCCCAGCATTTT
v_call: TRBV6-1; j_call: TRBJ2-7; d_call: -; clone_size: few; cdr3_aa: CASSEVFYGEQYF; cdr3_nt: TGTGCCAGCAGTGAAGTATTTTATGGTGAGCAGTACTTC
v_call: TRBV12-3/TRBV12-4; j_call: TRBJ2-5; d_call: TRBD2; clone_size: -; cdr3_aa: CASSFTSGAETQYF; cdr3_nt: TGTGCCAGCAGTTTTACTAGCGGGGCGGAGACCCAGTACTTC
v_call: TRBV7-2; j_call: TRBJ1-6; d_call: -; clone_size: few; cdr3_aa: CASSSQGVNSPLHF; cdr3_nt: TGTGCCAGCAGCTCGCAGGGAGTCAATTCACCCCTCCACTTT
v_call: TRBV7-9; j_call: TRBJ2-1; d_call: TRBD2; clone_size: few; cdr3_aa: CASSLLAGGHNEQFF; cdr3_nt: TGTGCCAGCAGCTTATTAGCGGGGGGCCACAATGAGCAGTTCTTC
v_call: TRBV19; j_call: TRBJ2-2; d_call: -; clone_size: many; cdr3_aa: CASSHTNRPGELFF; cdr3_nt: TGTGCCAGTAGTCATACAAATCGCCCCGGGGAGCTGTTTTTT
v_call: TRBV3-1; j_call: TRBJ2-2; d_call: -; clone_size: few; cdr3_aa: CASSQHREGTGELFF; cdr3_nt: TGTGCCAGCAGCCAGCACAGGGAGGGGACCGGGGAGCTGTTTTTT
v_call: TRBV2; j_call: TRBJ2-7; d_call: TRBD1; clone_size: -; cdr3_aa: CASGQALAVSYEQYF; cdr3_nt: TGTGCCAGCGGACAGGCCCTAGCCGTATCCTACGAGCAGTACTTC
v_call: TRBV6-5; j_call: TRBJ1-3; d_call: -; clone_size: few; cdr3_aa: CASSYSSRGASGNTIYF; cdr3_nt: TGTGCCAGCAGTTACTCGAGCAGGGGCGCATCTGGAAACACCATATATTTT
v_call: TRBV12-3/TRBV12-4; j_call: TRBJ2-2; d_call: -; clone_size: -; cdr3_aa: CASSPSGYTGELFF; cdr3_nt: TGTGCCAGCAGTCCGAGCGGTTACACCGGGGAGCTGTTTTTT